Following are 25 T cell receptor beta chains from one sample sequenced in a study of blood T cell repertoires in COVID-19. Measured with immunoSEQ multiplex PCR; TCRdb has only the in-frame clones, and not every one. There are 60,000 to 75,000 clones in the sample; around 83% occur only once, and about 40% lies in the top ten. The sample comprised peripheral blood. The receptors were gathered from an elderly woman with active or convalescent COVID-19.

The V and J genes are TRBV19 and TRBJ1-5; 11 nucleotides line up with TRBD1. The germline gives CDR1 LNHDA, CDR2 SQIVND (reference sequence). With V trimmed by 5 bases and J by 5 bases, 2 bases remained unmatched. The CDR3 has 14 residues. CDR3 bases: TGTGCCAGTAGTCTGGGACAGGGGGATCAGCCCCAGCATTTT. Amino acid sequence: CASSLGQGDQPQHF.

The chain recombines TRBV9 with TRBJ2-2, with TRBD1 identical over 8 bases. CDR1 is SGDLS, CDR2 YYNGEE, per germline. This CDR3 comprises 16 residues. Trimming at V came to 0 bases and at J to 7 bases, leaving 8 bases not matched to a gene. The CDR3 DNA reads TGTGCCAGCAGCGTAGTAGGACAGGGAAGTAGCGGGGAGCTGTTTTTT. It specifies CASSVVGQGSSGELFF.

CDR3: CASSRSADTYYEQYF. The CDR3 bases are TGTGCCAGCAGTCGGAGTGCGGACACCTACTACGAGCAGTACTTC. The rearrangement uses TRBV2 and TRBJ2-7; perhaps TRBD1 as D (5 bases). Per the germline V gene, CDR1 is SNHLY and CDR2 is FYNNEI. The V end lost 5 bases, the J end lost 3 bases, and 17 bases lay between the germline ends. The CDR3 covers 15 residues.

This clone came up once. This sequence joins TRBV6-5 and TRBJ1-6; 8 bases line up with TRBD1. The germline V gene encodes CDR1 MNHEY and CDR2 SVGAGI. V trimming: 2 bases; J trimming: 9 bases; junction bases outside the gene matches: 3. This CDR3 has 14 amino acids. This CDR3 reads CASSYGQGSSPLHF. CDR3 nucleotides: TGTGCCAGCAGTTACGGACAGGGTTCTTCACCCCTCCACTTT.

The V call is TRBV24-1, the J call TRBJ2-3; D gene ambiguous. V lost 1 base and J lost 5, with 3 bases in between. The CDR3 has 12 residues. Germline-derived CDR1 and CDR2 are KGHDR and SFDVKD. The CDR3 DNA reads TGTGCCACCAGTGATTTTAAAGATACGCAGTATTTT. Amino acids: CATSDFKDTQYF.

This clone was counted a few times. CDR3 bases: TGTGCCAGCAGCGTTGGGGGAGGGAACGAGGAAAACACCATATATTTT. It yields the protein CASSVGGGNEENTIYF. J is TRBJ1-3 and V is TRBV9; tentatively, D is TRBD1 (5 bases). Germline CDR1 SGDLS, CDR2 YYNGEE. This CDR3 has 16 amino acids. The germline V and J ends were trimmed by 2 bases and 6 bases, with 18 bases remaining between them.

V gene TRBV6-6 combines with J gene TRBJ1-1, with D hard to call. From germline, CDR1 is MNHNY and CDR2 SVGAGI (reference sequence). This CDR3 is built from 14 residues. V dropped 6 bases and J dropped 1 base, with 12 bases sitting between them. As DNA, the CDR3 is TGTGCCAGCAGCCACTGGCGGGAGAACACTGAAGCTTTCTTT. This gives the protein CASSHWRENTEAFF.

This clone was found a few times. J is TRBJ1-2 and V is TRBV6-2 or TRBV6-3; TRBD1 agrees at 7 bases. This CDR3 comprises 15 residues. With V trimmed by 4 bases and J by 3 bases, 8 bases remained unmatched. Germline-derived CDR1 and CDR2 are MNHEY and SVGEGT. CDR3 sequence: CASSSATGSHYGYTF. CDR3 nucleotides: TGTGCCAGCAGTTCAGCGACAGGGTCCCACTATGGCTACACCTTC.

The rearrangement links TRBV25-1 to TRBJ1-1; D unclear. The V end was cut by 1 base, the J end by 11 bases, with 11 bases between. The germline V gene has CDR1 MGHDK and CDR2 SYGVNS. The CDR3 has 12 residues. The CDR3 loop reads CASSESPGKAFF. The DNA for the CDR3 is TGTGCCAGCAGTGAATCCCCCGGGAAGGCTTTCTTT. Combining the CDR3 with reference TRBV25-1 and TRBJ1-1 gives the whole variable domain EADIYQTPRYLVIGTGKKITLECSQTMGHDKMYWYQQDPGMELHLIHYSYGVNSTEKGDLSSESTVSRIRTEHFPLTLESARPSHTSQYLCASSESPGKAFFGQGTRLTVV.

The rearrangement uses TRBV28 and TRBJ1-5; 10 bases agree with TRBD1. The CDR3 contains 16 residues. CDR1 MDHEN and CDR2 SYDVKM come from the germline V gene. V trimming: 5 bases; J trimming: 5 bases; junction bases outside the gene matches: 9. The CDR3 sequence is CASSEHGQGGYQPQHF. The DNA for the CDR3 is TGTGCCAGCAGTGAACACGGACAGGGGGGGTATCAGCCCCAGCATTTT.

The chain has TRBV5-1 and TRBJ2-7, with 8 bases lining up with TRBD2. With 4 bases clipped from V and 6 bases from J, the junction kept 12 bases outside the gene matches. The germline V gene has CDR1 SGHRS and CDR2 YFSETQ. This CDR3 spans 15 amino acids. The CDR3 DNA reads as TGCGCCAGCAGCACCACTAGCGGAGAGGTCTTCGAGCAGTACTTC. Protein: CASSTTSGEVFEQYF.

The chain couples TRBV5-1 to TRBJ1-2; 10 positions agree with TRBD1. Germline V gene data show CDR1 as SGHRS and CDR2 as YFSETQ. V lost 5 bases to trimming and J lost 3 bases; unmatched junction nucleotides: 7. The length of the CDR3 is 15 residues. The CDR3 nucleotides are TGCGCCAGCAGAATCCGGGACAGGGGTGACTATGGCTACACCTTC. It yields the protein CASRIRDRGDYGYTF.

The chain uses TRBV2 and TRBJ2-5; TRBD2 matches 7 bases. V shed 6 bases and J 10 bases; nucleotides not matched to a gene: 11. The germline V gene encodes CDR1 SNHLY and CDR2 FYNNEI. There are 13 residues in the CDR3. As DNA, the CDR3 is TGTGCCAGCAGGGCGGGACTACCATCGGACCAGTACTTC. Protein product: CASRAGLPSDQYF.

The gene calls are TRBV28 and TRBJ2-1; D is possibly TRBD2 (5 bases). V was clipped by 8 bases and J by 8 bases, with 19 bases between them. Germline values: CDR1 MDHEN, CDR2 SYDVKM. The CDR3 is 14 residues long. The DNA for the CDR3 is TGTGCCAGCGCTGAGAGGGTAGTCGGCGATGAGCAGTTCTTC. It specifies CASAERVVGDEQFF.

J is TRBJ2-2 and V is TRBV6-5; 8 positions match TRBD2. CDR3 length: 14 residues. Trimming took 8 bases from V and 5 from J; bases not matched to a gene: 7. Germline assignment: CDR1 MNHEY and CDR2 SVGAGI. The DNA for the CDR3 is TGTGCCAGCTCCCGGGGGGGTGGAACCGGGGAGCTGTTTTTT. Translated, it gives CASSRGGGTGELFF.

This chain joins TRBV4-3 and TRBJ2-1; unclear D gene. Between the trimmed V and J ends, which lost 3 bases and 4 bases, there was a span of 13 bases. The CDR3 extends over 15 amino acids. Germline V gene data show CDR1 as LGHNA and CDR2 as YSLEER. The CDR3, as DNA: TGCGCCAGCAGCCATCGGTTAGAAAGTTACAATGAGCAGTTCTTC. Amino acid sequence: CASSHRLESYNEQFF.

This clone has a single count. The chain has TRBV7-2 and TRBJ1-5; TRBD1 matches 7 bases. CDR1 and CDR2 (germline): SGHTA, FQGNSA. The CDR3 loop spans 14 amino acids. V lost 5 bases and J lost 4; bases outside the gene matches: 5. The CDR3 nucleotides are TGTGCCAGCAGCGAGGACAGGTCTAATCAGCCCCAGCATTTT. Amino acids: CASSEDRSNQPQHF.

The V and J genes are TRBV5-4 and TRBJ2-3; maybe TRBD1 (5 bases). Trimming cost V 2 bases and J 8 bases, with 15 bases left between them. From germline, CDR1 is SGHNT and CDR2 YYREEE (reference sequence). This CDR3 is 14 amino acids long. The DNA of the CDR3 is TGTGCCAGCAGCTTCAGTGTCAGTCAGGGTACGCAGTATTTT. This gives the protein CASSFSVSQGTQYF.

The V and J genes are TRBV6-2 or TRBV6-3 and TRBJ2-4; 9 positions match TRBD2. Germline V CDR1 and CDR2: MNHEY, SVGEGT. This CDR3 has 16 amino acids. J lost 1 base, V lost 5 bases, and 6 bases had no gene match. CDR3 amino acids: CASSGAGGLAKNIQYF. The CDR3 DNA reads TGTGCCAGCAGTGGCGCGGGGGGGCTCGCCAAAAACATTCAGTACTTC.

This CDR3 is CAIGTINYGYTF. The CDR3 nucleotides read TGTGCCATCGGGACTATTAACTATGGCTACACCTTC. The chain carries TRBV10-3 and TRBJ1-2; a weak D match, TRBD1 (5 bases). The CDR3 is 12 residues long. The germline gives CDR1 ENHRY, CDR2 SYGVKD. Trimming took 8 bases from V and 1 from J, leaving 8 bases between them.

The chain employs TRBV6-5 and TRBJ1-2; no clear D. The V and J ends lost 0 bases and 2 bases respectively, with 7 bases between them. The CDR3 is made up of 14 amino acids. Germline CDR1 reads MNHEY; CDR2 reads SVGAGI. This CDR3 reads CASSYSRPNYGYTF. CDR3 nucleotides: TGTGCCAGCAGTTACTCGAGGCCAAACTATGGCTACACCTTC.

The rearrangement joins TRBV19 to TRBJ1-1, with D possibly being TRBD1 (5 bases). Between the trimmed V and J ends, which lost 0 bases and 1 base, there was a span of 15 bases. The CDR3 consists of 17 residues. The germline V gene has CDR1 LNHDA and CDR2 SQIVND (reference sequence). CDR3 sequence (DNA): TGTGCCAGTAGTATAGACGAAGAGGACATCGGGAACACTGAAGCTTTCTTT. Translating it yields CASSIDEEDIGNTEAFF.

CDR3 residues: CASSPGEPTEAFF. CDR3 nucleotide sequence: TGTGCCAGCAGTCCAGGGGAGCCCACTGAAGCTTTCTTT. V and J are TRBV6-2 or TRBV6-3 and TRBJ1-1; the D gene is possibly TRBD1 (6 bases). This CDR3 comprises 13 residues. Per germline, CDR1 MNHEY and CDR2 SVGEGT. V lost 5 bases and J 4 bases, leaving 11 bases between the germline ends.

V gene TRBV19 combines with J gene TRBJ2-6; D uncertain. The CDR3 sequence is 16 residues long. Germline V gives CDR1 LNHDA, CDR2 SQIVND (reference sequence). Trimming took 6 bases from V and 0 from J, leaving 12 bases between them. The CDR3, as DNA: TGTGCCAGTAGCCTCCGCGTGGTCTCTGGGGCCAACGTCCTGACTTTC. Translated, it gives CASSLRVVSGANVLTF. Together with reference TRBV19 and TRBJ2-6, the CDR3 gives the full variable domain: DGGITQSPKYLFRKEGQNVTLSCEQNLNHDAMYWYRQDPGQGLRLIYYSQIVNDFQKGDIAEGYSVSREKKESFPLTVTSAQKNPTAFYLCASSLRVVSGANVLTFGAGSRLTVL.

The chain couples TRBV19 to TRBJ1-4; 8 nucleotides agree with TRBD1. Germline values: CDR1 LNHDA, CDR2 SQIVND (reference sequence). This CDR3 contains 15 residues. The J segment lost 8 bases and the V segment lost 5 bases, leaving 10 bases of the junction unmatched. The CDR3 sequence: CASSPTGTGGEKLFF. The CDR3 DNA is TGTGCCAGTAGTCCAACCGGGACAGGCGGGGAAAAACTGTTTTTT.